These T cell receptor beta chains were read from a single sample in a study of Ad26.COV2.S vaccination and SARS-CoV-2 variants. Clones were sequenced by immunoSEQ multiplex PCR, and TCRdb holds only the in-frame ones, with some missing. The sample carries approximately 400,000 clones, 83% recorded once. The material was peripheral blood, obtained in a trial of Ad26.COV2.S vaccine versus placebo. The receptor source for this set is a person between 18 and 65 years old who received the Ad26.COV2.S COVID-19 vaccine or a placebo. CDR3s include the opening cysteine and the closing phenylalanine or tryptophan. A D gene is named only where the DNA matches it firmly. Clone size is given for some rows only: seen once, a few or many times, or a class if the clone is expanded.

d_gene	abundance	v_gene	j_gene	CDR3nt	CDR3aa
-	few	TRBV7-2	TRBJ1-6	TGTGCCAGCAGCAGGGATATGGTACCCCTCCACTTT	CASSRDMVPLHF
TRBD1	-	TRBV6-5	TRBJ1-3	TGTGCCAGCAGCGCAGGGGACAGCTCTGGAAACACCATATATTTT	CASSAGDSSGNTIYF
TRBD1	-	TRBV5-1	TRBJ1-3	TGCGCCAGCAGCCTCGGAGGGGGCGACAGCATATATTTT	CASSLGGGDSIYF
-	-	TRBV5-4	TRBJ2-6	TGTGCCAGCAGCTTGGAGGCAGGTTCGTTCGGGGCCAACGTCCTGACTTTC	CASSLEAGSFGANVLTF
TRBD1	-	TRBV3-1/TRBV3-2	TRBJ2-2	TGTGCCAGCAGCCCGATGACAGGGCGTAGCACCGGGGAGCTGTTTTTT	CASSPMTGRSTGELFF
TRBD1	-	TRBV7-9	TRBJ1-2	TGTGCCAGCAGCGCGGGACAGGGATCGAACGGCTACACCTTC	CASSAGQGSNGYTF
-	-	TRBV7-7	TRBJ1-1	TGTGCCAGCAGCGCAGCATTGAACACTGAAGCTTTCTTT	CASSAALNTEAFF
-	-	TRBV7-2	TRBJ2-1	TGTGCCAGCAGCTTTAATCCTCGGATGAGCTCCTACAATGAGCAGTTCTTC	CASSFNPRMSSYNEQFF
TRBD1	-	TRBV4-1	TRBJ1-1	TGCGCCAGCAGCCAAGATGGGACAGGGTGGGGTAACACTGAAGCTTTCTTT	CASSQDGTGWGNTEAFF
-	-	TRBV12-5	TRBJ1-2	TGTGCTAGTGGTTTGGGGGACGGATCCTATGGCTACACCTTC	CASGLGDGSYGYTF
TRBD1	-	TRBV5-1	TRBJ1-2	TGCGCCAGCAGCATGGACAGGGGTTCCTATGGCTACACCTTC	CASSMDRGSYGYTF
TRBD1	-	TRBV27	TRBJ1-2	TGTGCCAGCAGTTTAGGACAGGGGACCTCGATGAGGGGCTACACCTTC	CASSLGQGTSMRGYTF
-	-	TRBV2	TRBJ2-3	TGTGCCAGCAGTGTTGTGGGAGATACGCAGTATTTT	CASSVVGDTQYF
-	few	TRBV7-9	TRBJ1-2	TGTGCCAGCAGCTTAGAAGGGTATGGCTACACCTTC	CASSLEGYGYTF
TRBD1	-	TRBV10-2	TRBJ1-1	TGCGCCAGCAGTGTCGGGACAGGGGGCGCGATTAGAGTTTTGGCCACTGAAGCTTTCTTT	CASSVGTGGAIRVLATEAFF
-	few	TRBV30	TRBJ1-1	TGTGCCTGGAGTCTCCAACCCACTAGTAGGGCTTTCTTT	CAWSLQPTSRAFF
-	-	TRBV29-1	TRBJ1-5	TGCAGCGTTGAAGGGCAAGACAATCAGCCCCAGCATTTT	CSVEGQDNQPQHF
TRBD1	-	TRBV5-1	TRBJ1-1	TGCGCCAGCAGCGTTCTTGGTAGGACAGGGAACACTGAAGCTTTCTTT	CASSVLGRTGNTEAFF
TRBD2	-	TRBV29-1	TRBJ2-7	TGCAGCGTTGAAGAAGGGCTAGCGGGAGCAGGTAACTACGAGCAGTACTTC	CSVEEGLAGAGNYEQYF
TRBD1	-	TRBV29-1	TRBJ1-1	TGCAGCGCTGAGGGGGCGGGGGCTGAAGCTTTCTTT	CSAEGAGAEAFF
-	-	TRBV15	TRBJ2-2	TGTGCCACCAGCAGGGGTCCCGTGGCCGGGGAGCTGTTTTTT	CATSRGPVAGELFF
-	-	TRBV6-5	TRBJ1-6	TGTGCCAGCAGTTACTACAAATTCTCACCCCTCCACTTT	CASSYYKFSPLHF
-	-	TRBV5-1	TRBJ1-5	TGCGCCAGCAGCTTCGGCACTGGCAATCAGCCCCAGCATTTT	CASSFGTGNQPQHF
-	once	TRBV27	TRBJ1-1	TGTGCCAGCAGTTCACAGTCCCCGAACACTGAAGCTTTCTTT	CASSSQSPNTEAFF
-	-	TRBV6-6	TRBJ2-1	TGTGCCAGCAGCGACGGACGGTACAATGAGCAGTTCTTC	CASSDGRYNEQFF
TRBD1	once	TRBV7-9	TRBJ2-1	TGTGCCAGCAGCTTTGGTGACAGGGGAAGATACAATGAGCAGTTCTTC	CASSFGDRGRYNEQFF
-	-	TRBV9	TRBJ1-1	TGTGCCAGCAGTAAACAGGGCGACACTGAAGCTTTCTTT	CASSKQGDTEAFF
-	-	TRBV5-1	TRBJ2-4	TGCGCCAGCAGCCCAAGGCTAGAAATTAACGGCATTCAGTACTTC	CASSPRLEINGIQYF
-	-	TRBV27	TRBJ2-1	TGTGCCAGCAGTTTAAGGGTGGGAGGCGTGGTTAGGCACAATGAGCAGTTCTTC	CASSLRVGGVVRHNEQFF
-	-	TRBV28	TRBJ1-1	TGTGCCAGCAGTTTAACCAGGGGTGAAGCTTTCTTT	CASSLTRGEAFF
-	-	TRBV23-1	TRBJ1-6	TGCGCCAGCAGTCAATTTTCCGGGGGCGAGGAGATATTCATCAGATCACCCCTCCACTTT	CASSQFSGGEEIFIRSPLHF
TRBD1	once	TRBV27	TRBJ2-1	TGTGCCAGCAACGACAGGGGCAACGAGCAGTTCTTC	CASNDRGNEQFF
TRBD2	-	TRBV5-4	TRBJ2-3	TGTGCCAGCAGCTTGGGAGCGGGGGCCACAGATACGCAGTATTTT	CASSLGAGATDTQYF
-	-	TRBV5-1	TRBJ1-1	TGCGCCAGCAGCTGGACGGGGATTAACACTGAAGCTTTCTTT	CASSWTGINTEAFF
TRBD1	-	TRBV4-3	TRBJ1-5	TGCGCCAGCAGCCAGAGTAGTCTTTTGGACAGGGATCAGCCCCAGCATTTT	CASSQSSLLDRDQPQHF
TRBD1	-	TRBV19	TRBJ2-7	TGTGCCAGTATGCGACAGGGGGCATACGAGCAGTACTTC	CASMRQGAYEQYF
-	-	TRBV19	TRBJ1-5	TGTGCCAGTAGCTGGGCCGGGAGAAAAGGCAATCAGCCCCAGCATTTT	CASSWAGRKGNQPQHF
-	-	TRBV5-5	TRBJ1-1	TGTGCCAGCAGGTTGAAGCTTCGGGGGTTGAACACTGAAGCTTTCTTT	CASRLKLRGLNTEAFF
-	-	TRBV6-5	TRBJ2-6	TGTGCCAGCAGTTACGGAGACTCTGGGGCCAACGTCCTGACTTTC	CASSYGDSGANVLTF
-	-	TRBV6-5	TRBJ2-7	TGTGCCGGGGAGGGGGGAGCCCTCTCCTACGAGCAGTACTTC	CAGEGGALSYEQYF
TRBD1	-	TRBV5-7	TRBJ2-5	TGTGCCAGCAGCTTGGCCGCGGGACAGGGGGGAGAGACCCAGTACTTC	CASSLAAGQGGETQYF
-	-	TRBV18	TRBJ1-1	TGTGCCAGCTCACCACGAAGTAGTTGGGGGGAGGCTTTCTTT	CASSPRSSWGEAFF
-	few	TRBV18	TRBJ1-2	TGTGCCAGCTCACCAGGAGGGTTGATTGGCTACACCTTC	CASSPGGLIGYTF
-	-	TRBV4-1	TRBJ1-2	TGCGCCAGCAGCCAAGAGGAGGTGGGCGGTCGAAGGAACTATGGCTACACCTTC	CASSQEEVGGRRNYGYTF
-	-	TRBV7-2	TRBJ2-1	TGTGCCAGCGAAGCAGGGGGGCTCTACAATGAGCAGTTCTTC	CASEAGGLYNEQFF
-	-	TRBV6-5	TRBJ2-7	TGTGCCAGCATGATTGCAGGTTCCTCCTACGAGCAGTACTTC	CASMIAGSSYEQYF
-	-	TRBV15	TRBJ2-5	TGTGCCACCAGCCTCCGGGACATGTCGGAGGCCCAGTACTTC	CATSLRDMSEAQYF
TRBD1	once	TRBV27	TRBJ1-1	TGTGCCAGCAGTCTTTGGACAGGGGAAGCTTTCTTT	CASSLWTGEAFF
-	-	TRBV9	TRBJ1-5	TGTGCCAGCAGCTACCAGCTCAATCAGCCCCAGCATTTT	CASSYQLNQPQHF
-	-	TRBV30	TRBJ2-2	TGTGCCTGGGGAGGGAACACCGGGGAGCTGTTTTTT	CAWGGNTGELFF
-	-	TRBV10-1	TRBJ2-4	TGCGCCAGCAGTGGGAGCGACCAAGGGAACATTCAGTACTTC	CASSGSDQGNIQYF
-	-	TRBV6-5	TRBJ2-1	TGTGCCAGCAGCCGTAGTTCCTCGAGTAATGAGCAGTTCTTC	CASSRSSSSNEQFF
-	-	TRBV9	TRBJ1-1	TGTGCCAGCAGCGTAGAGGGGCAGACTAGGGGAGCTTTCTTT	CASSVEGQTRGAFF
-	-	TRBV13	TRBJ2-1	TGTGCCAGCAGCTTTAGTGAGCGGTCCCTCTACAATGAGCAGTTCTTC	CASSFSERSLYNEQFF
-	-	TRBV30	TRBJ1-2	TGTGCCTGGAGGGGGCCCAATGGCTACACCTTC	CAWRGPNGYTF
-	-	TRBV12-3/TRBV12-4	TRBJ1-2	TGTGCCAGCAGTTTATCTGGCTACACCTTC	CASSLSGYTF
-	-	TRBV21-1	TRBJ2-7	TGTGCCAGCAGCGGCTACGAGCAGTACTTC	CASSGYEQYF
-	-	TRBV5-1	TRBJ2-1	TGCGCCAGCAGCTTCGATACTGAGCAGTTCTTC	CASSFDTEQFF
-	-	TRBV5-1	TRBJ2-7	TGCGCCAGCAGCTTGGTTACGGGGAACTACGAGCAGTACTTC	CASSLVTGNYEQYF